Below are 21 T cell receptor beta chains sequenced from a single sample in a study of regulatory T cells in long-lasting Graves disease. Assembly of TCR beta libraries relied on iRepertoire HTBI primers together with Arm-PCR of CDR3 regions. Using its own MiXCR run on the multiplex PCR reads, TCRdb lists one record per CDR3 protein. The table has hundreds of thousands of distinct CDR3 sequences, approximately 16% seen once; the top ten hold around 11%. Time point in this sample: newly diagnosed GD, antithyroid drugs for less than 3 months. The TCR library used RNA extracted from PBMCs. The same data also went into a second study, on T cells in Graves' hyperthyroidism and ophthalmopathy.

This specimen was peripheral blood mononuclear cells (PBMCs), taken at new diagnosis, from a patient treated with antithyroid drugs. The receptors shown here come from a man aged 18 to 30 with Graves disease.

This clonotype came up many times. The CDR3 DNA is TGTGCCAGCAGTGGACAAGTCAAAGGCTCTGGGGCCAACGTCCTGACTTTC. It translates to CASSGQVKGSGANVLTF. J is TRBJ2-6 and V is TRBV2; D not certain. CDR1 SNHLY and CDR2 FYNNEI come from the germline V gene. V dropped 4 bases and J dropped 0 bases, with 13 bases sitting between them. The CDR3 consists of 17 residues.

The chain joins TRBV7-3 to TRBJ2-2; no clear D gene. This CDR3 spans 16 amino acids. Per germline, CDR1 SGHTA and CDR2 FQGTGA. V dropped 3 bases and J dropped 3 bases, with 14 bases sitting between them. CDR3 DNA sequence: TGTGCCAGCAGCTTCACCCCCCACCGGGACACCGGGGAGCTGTTTTTT. The encoded protein is CASSFTPHRDTGELFF.

The chain recombines TRBV4-1 with TRBJ2-1, with D tentatively TRBD2 (6 bases). Deletions cut 4 bases from V and 2 bases from J, with 21 bases between. The CDR3 is 18 residues long. Germline CDR1 reads MGHRA; CDR2 reads YSYEKL. The CDR3: CASSPHLPRELTYNEQFF. The DNA for the CDR3 is TGCGCCAGCAGCCCCCACCTGCCCCGGGAGTTGACCTACAATGAGCAGTTCTTC.

This clonotype has ten or more counts. The chain uses TRBV7-9 and TRBJ1-2, with TRBD1 matching 9 bases. Germline values: CDR1 SEHNR, CDR2 FQNEAQ (reference sequence). The V and J ends lost 5 bases and 11 bases, in that order; junction bases with no gene match: 12. The CDR3 has 14 amino acids. CDR3 coding DNA: TGTGCCAGCAGCAAAGGGACAGGGCCCCTGGGGTACACCTTC. This translates into CASSKGTGPLGYTF.

This clonotype has at least ten counts. The chain has TRBV7-2 and TRBJ2-3; 8 bases fit TRBD2. V trimming: 5 bases; J trimming: 7 bases; junction bases outside the gene matches: 8. This CDR3 spans 14 amino acids. Germline CDR1 is SGHTA and CDR2 is FQGNSA. CDR3 protein: CASSLGLGINTQYF. CDR3 sequence (DNA): TGTGCCAGCAGCCTGGGACTAGGAATCAATACGCAGTATTTT. Full variable domain (missing parts from reference TRBV7-2 and TRBJ2-3): GAGVSQSPSNKVTEKGKDVELRCDPISGHTALYWYRQSLGQGLEFLIYFQGNSAPDKSGLPSDRFSAERTGGSVSTLTIQRTQQEDSAVYLCASSLGLGINTQYFGPGTRLTVL.

This clonotype was seen more than once but under ten times. V gene TRBV12-3 or TRBV12-4 combines with J gene TRBJ2-1; 7 nucleotides align to TRBD1. The ends lost 5 bases at V and 2 bases at J; junction bases unmatched: 3. CDR3 length: 14 residues. The CDR3 DNA follows: TGTGCCAGCAGTCCCCAGGGGGCCTACAATGAGCAGTTCTTC. Protein sequence: CASSPQGAYNEQFF.

This clonotype was detected a few times. The rearrangement joins TRBV4-1 to TRBJ1-6; TRBD1 might be the D (6 bases). CDR1 and CDR2 from the germline V gene are MGHRA and YSYEKL. The CDR3 spans 12 residues. The V gene lost 3 bases and the J gene lost 14 bases, with 11 bases spanning the gap. CDR3 protein: CASSHLGQTLHF. CDR3 nucleotides: TGCGCCAGCAGCCACTTGGGACAAACCCTCCACTTT.

This clonotype was seen more than once but under ten times. The chain couples TRBV20-1 to TRBJ1-1; maybe TRBD1 (6 bases). Germline lookup yields CDR1 DFQATT and CDR2 SNEGSKA (reference sequence). Trimming removed 5 bases from V and 5 bases from J, with 15 bases in between. CDR3 length: 13 amino acids. In DNA form, the CDR3 reads TGCAGTGCTGTGTACAGGGCGACGACTGAAGCTTTCTTT. Its translation: CSAVYRATTEAFF.

This clonotype was observed many times. The rearrangement links TRBV3-1 to TRBJ2-7, with 11 positions matching TRBD2. V trimming: 0 bases; J trimming: 3 bases; junction bases outside the gene matches: 1. CDR1 is LGHDT and CDR2 is YNNKEL in the germline V gene (reference sequence). The CDR3 has 15 amino acids. The CDR3 reads CASSQETSGNYEQYF. In DNA, the CDR3 is TGTGCCAGCAGCCAAGAGACTAGCGGGAACTACGAGCAGTACTTC.

The chain employs TRBV10-3 and TRBJ2-3; 8 nucleotides agree with TRBD1. The CDR3 runs to 12 residues. Germline V gene sequence: CDR1 ENHRY, CDR2 SYGVKD. V was clipped by 6 bases and J by 6 bases; unmatched bases: 2. CDR3 bases: TGTGCCATCAGGGACAGGGAGGATACGCAGTATTTT. This codes for CAIRDREDTQYF.

Ten or more counts support this clonotype. This rearrangement joins TRBV30 to TRBJ2-1; TRBD2 matches at 8 bases. With V trimmed by 6 bases and J by 4 bases, 8 bases remained unmatched. There are 14 residues in the CDR3. Looked up from germline, CDR1 is GTSNPN and CDR2 is SVGIG (reference sequence). This chain's CDR3 is CACSGGRKYNEQFF. As DNA, the CDR3 is TGTGCCTGCTCTGGCGGGAGGAAATACAATGAGCAGTTCTTC.

J is TRBJ2-7 and V is TRBV9; D is undetermined. The CDR3 loop spans 11 amino acids. Per the germline V gene, CDR1 is SGDLS and CDR2 is YYNGEE. V lost 3 bases, J lost 5 bases, and 6 bases lay in between. CDR3 protein: CASSATDEQYF. CDR3 sequence (DNA): TGTGCCAGCAGCGCCACTGACGAGCAGTACTTC.

This clonotype was recorded at least ten times. This sequence joins TRBV7-2 and TRBJ2-3, with TRBD2 as a possible D gene (5 bases). Trimming left V 5 bases short and J 4 bases short, with 19 bases between. CDR3 size: 16 residues. In germline, CDR1 is SGHTA, CDR2 FQGNSA. CDR3 bases: TGTGCCAGCAGCCCCAAGTGGGAGTGGGTTGCAGATACGCAGTATTTT. Protein: CASSPKWEWVADTQYF.

Ten or more counts support this clonotype. The chain employs TRBV2 and TRBJ2-3, with D hard to call. The CDR3 length is 15 residues. The germline V gene has CDR1 SNHLY and CDR2 FYNNEI. Trimming stripped 6 bases from V and 0 bases from J, with 13 bases between. The CDR3 loop is CASSVQETSTDTQYF. In DNA form, the CDR3 reads TGTGCCAGCAGCGTTCAAGAGACTAGCACAGATACGCAGTATTTT.

This clonotype has a count of ten or more. The rearrangement joins TRBV3-1 to TRBJ1-2; tentative D call: TRBD1 (5 bases). V lost 4 bases, J lost 5 bases, and 17 bases lay in between. The CDR3 length is 15 residues. CDR1 LGHDT and CDR2 YNNKEL come from the germline V gene (reference sequence). The CDR3, as DNA: TGTGCCAGCAGCCGCGACTTACAGGCGTCATATGGCTACACCTTC. This codes for CASSRDLQASYGYTF. The whole variable domain, remainder taken from reference TRBV3-1 and TRBJ1-2, is DTAVSQTPKYLVTQMGNDKSIKCEQNLGHDTMYWYKQDSKKFLKIMFSYNNKELIINETVPNRFSPKSPDKAHLNLHINSLELGDSAVYFCASSRDLQASYGYTFGSGTRLTVV.

This clonotype was counted at least ten times. The chain's CDR3 is CASSYRGQAWNTGELFF. CDR3 DNA sequence: TGTGCCAGCAGTTACCGTGGACAGGCCTGGAACACCGGGGAGCTGTTTTTT. The chain recombines TRBV6-5 with TRBJ2-2, with 7 bases matching TRBD1. Looked up from germline, CDR1 is MNHEY and CDR2 is SVGAGI. Trimming at V came to 2 bases and at J to 1 base, leaving 7 bases not matched to a gene. The CDR3 length is 17 residues.

The J gene is TRBJ1-5, the V gene TRBV6-1; TRBD1 might be the D (5 bases). CDR3 length equals 13 residues. With 7 bases removed from V and 3 bases from J, the gap between germline ends came to 10 bases. The V gene's germline CDR1 is MNHNS and CDR2 SASEGT. CDR3: CASMGDFNQPQHF. CDR3 sequence (DNA): TGTGCCAGCATGGGGGACTTCAATCAGCCCCAGCATTTT.

This clonotype has more than one count but fewer than ten. The rearrangement links TRBV5-1 to TRBJ2-2; tentative D call: TRBD2 (5 bases). The germline V and J ends were trimmed by 4 bases and 7 bases, with 14 bases remaining between them. Germline V gives CDR1 SGHRS, CDR2 YFSETQ. The CDR3 contains 14 residues. In nucleotides, the CDR3 is TGCGCCAGCAGCCAAACGGCTGGAGGCGGGGAGCTGTTTTTT. It is translated as CASSQTAGGGELFF.

This chain joins TRBV27 and TRBJ1-4; 7 nucleotides align to TRBD1. J lost 8 bases, V lost 9 bases, and 24 bases had no gene match. CDR3 length: 18 residues. Germline V gives CDR1 MNHEY, CDR2 SMNVEV (reference sequence). The CDR3 loop is CASAGVDRVQEELEKLFF. The CDR3 DNA reads TGTGCCAGTGCAGGGGTTGACAGGGTACAGGAAGAGTTGGAAAAACTGTTTTTT.

This clonotype has at least ten counts. The chain carries TRBV6-1 and TRBJ1-2; D is uncertain. CDR3 length equals 13 residues. The germline V and J ends were trimmed by 7 bases and 3 bases, with 12 bases remaining between them. Germline CDR1 is MNHNS and CDR2 is SASEGT. CDR3 sequence: CASTAWGDYGYTF. DNA for the CDR3: TGTGCCAGCACGGCGTGGGGTGACTATGGCTACACCTTC.

This clonotype was found many times. This chain joins TRBV28 and TRBJ2-3, with a weak D call TRBD1 (6 bases). Deletions cut 1 base from V and 6 bases from J, with 23 bases between. The CDR3 runs to 18 residues. Germline lookup yields CDR1 MDHEN and CDR2 SYDVKM. The CDR3 region is CASSLYGTPRVPTDTQYF. The CDR3 DNA reads as TGTGCCAGCAGTTTATATGGGACACCCCGTGTCCCGACGGATACGCAGTATTTT.